The 16 T cell receptor beta chains below come from one sample, sequenced in a study of cytomegalovirus exposure and HLA in healthy donors. With 60 Vbeta and 13 Jbeta primers, the PCR was carried out. This table comes from immunoSEQ multiplex PCR, and its TCRdb copy is limited to in-frame clones, with some not included. Of over 200,000 clones listed, roughly 79% are singletons. The source material was PBMCs. The receptors derive from a woman aged 40 to 49 in good health and CMV-seronegative.

The chain combines TRBV10-3 with TRBJ2-2, with 8 bases aligning to TRBD1. From germline, CDR1 is ENHRY and CDR2 SYGVKD. The CDR3 is 14 amino acids. V trimming: 7 bases; J trimming: 7 bases; junction bases outside the gene matches: 8. The CDR3 nucleotides are TGTGCCATCAATACAGGGGGATCGGACGGGGAGCTGTTTTTT. Its protein product is CAINTGGSDGELFF.

This CDR3 reads CASSLAPDRGTQYF. The CDR3, as DNA: TGTGCCAGCAGCTTAGCGCCCGACAGGGGGACGCAGTATTTT. The V gene is TRBV7-2, the J gene TRBJ2-3, with 9 bases fitting TRBD1. The V gene end was trimmed by 0 bases and the J gene end by 9 bases; junction bases not matched to a gene: 4. The CDR3 covers 14 residues. Germline V gene sequence: CDR1 SGHTA, CDR2 FQGNSA.

This chain joins TRBV19 and TRBJ2-5; 7 nucleotides agree with TRBD2. After removal of 6 bases from V and 6 bases from J, the junction contained 13 bases not matched to a gene. Germline V gives CDR1 LNHDA, CDR2 SQIVND (reference sequence). The CDR3 totals 15 residues. The CDR3 DNA follows: TGTGCCAGTAGCAACACGGGGGGACCCCGCAAGACCCAGTACTTC. Protein: CASSNTGGPRKTQYF.

The chain employs TRBV29-1 and TRBJ2-1, with D hard to call. CDR1 is SQVTM, CDR2 ANQGSEA, per germline. The ends were cut back, 7 bases at V and 6 bases at J, with 16 bases in the middle. The CDR3 runs to 13 residues. The CDR3 DNA reads TGCAGCGCCCCGGTAGCTATCGGCAATGAGCAGTTCTTC. This sequence encodes CSAPVAIGNEQFF.

The rearrangement uses TRBV5-6 and TRBJ1-5; the D gene is possibly TRBD1 (5 bases). The CDR3 is made up of 14 amino acids. V was cut by 4 bases and J by 1 base, with 9 bases left in between. Germline CDR1 and CDR2: SGHDT and YYEEEE. CDR3 sequence: CASSTRGSNQPQHF. For the CDR3, the DNA is TGTGCCAGCAGCACCCGGGGGAGCAATCAGCCCCAGCATTTT.

The chain has TRBV7-6 and TRBJ2-3, with TRBD2 identical over 15 bases. The germline gives CDR1 SGHVS, CDR2 FNYEAQ. The CDR3 length is 18 residues. Trimming at V came to 0 bases and at J to 0 bases, leaving 1 base not matched to a gene. The CDR3 nucleotides read TGTGCCAGCAGCTTAGCGGGGACTAGCGGGGGGAGCACAGATACGCAGTATTTT. It specifies CASSLAGTSGGSTDTQYF.

The genes are TRBV4-3 and TRBJ1-5; D might be TRBD1 (5 bases). Germline CDR1 reads LGHNA; CDR2 reads YSLEER. CDR3 length equals 18 residues. Between the trimmed V and J ends, which lost 0 bases and 6 bases, there was a span of 21 bases. The CDR3 region has the DNA TGCGCCAGCAGCCAAGATGGACCCGGGCGGGACTTTACTCAGCCCCAGCATTTT. This gives the protein CASSQDGPGRDFTQPQHF.

The J gene is TRBJ1-6, the V gene TRBV10-2; TRBD1 matches at 9 bases. The CDR3 covers 17 residues. Germline values: CDR1 WSHSY, CDR2 SAAADI. The J segment lost 6 bases and the V segment lost 8 bases, leaving 14 bases of the junction unmatched. The CDR3 loop reads CASYPPNRGLGNSPLHF. As DNA, the CDR3 is TGCGCCAGCTACCCCCCCAACAGGGGGCTAGGTAATTCACCCCTCCACTTT.

The CDR3 here is CASSPSSGTPPYEQYF. Written as DNA, the CDR3 is TGTGCCAGTAGCCCCTCTTCCGGGACACCTCCCTACGAGCAGTACTTC. The V call is TRBV19, the J call TRBJ2-7; a possible D gene is TRBD1 (6 bases). CDR3 length: 16 residues. Germline CDR1 LNHDA, CDR2 SQIVND (reference sequence). The germline V and J ends were trimmed by 6 bases and 2 bases, with 20 bases remaining between them.

Here the CDR3 DNA reads TGTGCCAGCAGCTTAGAAGTACTAGCGAGAGATACGCAGTATTTT. The encoded protein is CASSLEVLARDTQYF. The rearrangement links TRBV7-2 to TRBJ2-3, with 7 bases that match TRBD2. Germline V gene data show CDR1 as SGHTA and CDR2 as FQGNSA. The CDR3 contains 15 residues. The trim removed 1 base at V and 5 bases at J, leaving 6 bases unmatched.

V usage is TRBV5-5 and J usage is TRBJ2-7; 8 bases are shared with TRBD1. The length of the CDR3 is 15 residues. Trimming at V came to 2 bases and at J to 3 bases, leaving 7 bases not matched to a gene. The germline gives CDR1 SGHKS, CDR2 YYEKEE (reference sequence). The CDR3 DNA reads as TGTGCCAGCAGCTTACGGACAGGGAGCTACTACGAGCAGTACTTC. Translated, it gives CASSLRTGSYYEQYF.

CDR3: CASKMRWTGEAEAFF. The CDR3 DNA is TGTGCCAGTAAGATGAGGTGGACAGGGGAGGCTGAAGCTTTCTTT. The V and J genes are TRBV19 and TRBJ1-1; 9 bases are a match to TRBD1. The CDR3 runs 15 residues. The V segment lost 7 bases and the J segment 6 bases; nucleotides outside the gene matches: 12. The germline V gene encodes CDR1 LNHDA and CDR2 SQIVND (reference sequence). The full variable domain, its missing parts supplied by reference TRBV19 and TRBJ1-1, is DGGITQSPKYLFRKEGQNVTLSCEQNLNHDAMYWYRQDPGQGLRLIYYSQIVNDFQKGDIAEGYSVSREKKESFPLTVTSAQKNPTAFYLCASKMRWTGEAEAFFGQGTRLTVV.

As to this clone: Other DNA sequences within the sample encode an identical CDR3. The V gene is TRBV30, the J gene TRBJ1-4; D might be TRBD1 (5 bases). The germline V gene encodes CDR1 GTSNPN and CDR2 SVGIG (reference sequence). The CDR3 extends over 14 amino acids. The germline V and J ends were trimmed by 3 bases and 7 bases, with 15 bases remaining between them. This chain's CDR3 is CAWRGGTGGEKLFF. The CDR3 coding sequence is TGTGCCTGGAGGGGGGGGACCGGAGGTGAAAAACTGTTTTTT.

CDR3 sequence: CASSRGFEAFF. The CDR3 DNA reads as TGTGCCAGCAGTCGGGGGTTTGAAGCTTTCTTT. The genes are TRBV27 and TRBJ1-1, with D possibly being TRBD1 (5 bases). Germline values: CDR1 MNHEY, CDR2 SMNVEV (reference sequence). The CDR3 loop spans 11 amino acids. The V gene lost 5 bases and the J gene lost 7 bases, with 8 bases spanning the gap.

The chain employs TRBV2 and TRBJ1-2, with 10 bases aligning to TRBD1. The J segment lost 3 bases and the V segment lost 7 bases, leaving 8 bases of the junction unmatched. This CDR3 is built from 15 residues. Germline V gene lookup returns CDR1 SNHLY and CDR2 FYNNEI. The CDR3 DNA is TGTGCCAGCAAAGTCCGGGACAGGGGAGACTATGGCTACACCTTC. Amino acid sequence: CASKVRDRGDYGYTF.

The chain has TRBV11-2 and TRBJ2-3; 7 positions match TRBD1. The trim removed 5 bases at V and 1 base at J, leaving 9 bases unmatched. Germline-derived CDR1 and CDR2 are SGHAT and FQNNGV. The CDR3 runs to 16 residues. This CDR3 is CASSAPGGLRTDTQYF. Here the CDR3 DNA reads TGTGCCAGCAGCGCCCCAGGGGGTTTGCGCACAGATACGCAGTATTTT.